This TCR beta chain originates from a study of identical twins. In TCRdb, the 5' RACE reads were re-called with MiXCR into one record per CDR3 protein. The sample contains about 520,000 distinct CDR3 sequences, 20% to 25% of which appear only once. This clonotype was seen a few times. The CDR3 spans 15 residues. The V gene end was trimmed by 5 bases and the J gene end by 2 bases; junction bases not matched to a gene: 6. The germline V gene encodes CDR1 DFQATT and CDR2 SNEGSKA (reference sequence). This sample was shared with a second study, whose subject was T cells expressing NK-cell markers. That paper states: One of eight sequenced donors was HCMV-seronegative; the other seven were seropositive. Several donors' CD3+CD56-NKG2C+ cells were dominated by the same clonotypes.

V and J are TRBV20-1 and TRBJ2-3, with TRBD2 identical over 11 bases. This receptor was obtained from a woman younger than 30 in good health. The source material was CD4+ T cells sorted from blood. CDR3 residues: CSARLAGQLTDTQYF. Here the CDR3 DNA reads TGCAGTGCTCGACTAGCGGGGCAACTCACAGATACGCAGTATTTT.